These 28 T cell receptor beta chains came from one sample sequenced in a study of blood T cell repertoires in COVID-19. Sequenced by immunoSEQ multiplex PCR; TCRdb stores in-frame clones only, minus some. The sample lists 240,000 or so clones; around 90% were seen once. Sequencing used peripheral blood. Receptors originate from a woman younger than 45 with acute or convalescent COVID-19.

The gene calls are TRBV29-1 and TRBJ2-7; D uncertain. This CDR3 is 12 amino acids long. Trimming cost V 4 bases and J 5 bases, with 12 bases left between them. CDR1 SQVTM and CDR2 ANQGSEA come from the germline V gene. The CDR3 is CSVGALLNEQYF. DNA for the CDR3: TGCAGCGTTGGGGCGCTGCTGAACGAGCAGTACTTC.

CDR3 DNA: TGTGCCAGCAGCTTAGCGCAACAGGGCCATGGCTACACCTTC. Amino acids: CASSLAQQGHGYTF. This chain uses TRBV7-8 with TRBJ1-2; possibly TRBD1 for D (6 bases). This CDR3 region has 14 residues. V gave up 0 bases and J gave up 6 bases, with 11 bases separating them. The germline gives CDR1 SGHVS, CDR2 FQNEAQ. Full variable domain (outside the CDR3, taken from reference TRBV7-8 and TRBJ1-2): GAGVSQSPRYKVAKRGQDVALRCDPISGHVSLFWYQQALGQGPEFLTYFQNEAQLDKSGLPSDRFFAERPEGSVSTLKIQRTQQEDSAVYLCASSLAQQGHGYTFGSGTRLTVV.

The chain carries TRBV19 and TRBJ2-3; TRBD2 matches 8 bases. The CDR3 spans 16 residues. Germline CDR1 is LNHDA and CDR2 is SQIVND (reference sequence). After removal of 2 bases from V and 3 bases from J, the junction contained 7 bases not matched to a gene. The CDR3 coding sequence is TGTGCCAGTAGTATATCGGCGGGAGGAAAAACAGATACGCAGTATTTT. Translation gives CASSISAGGKTDTQYF.

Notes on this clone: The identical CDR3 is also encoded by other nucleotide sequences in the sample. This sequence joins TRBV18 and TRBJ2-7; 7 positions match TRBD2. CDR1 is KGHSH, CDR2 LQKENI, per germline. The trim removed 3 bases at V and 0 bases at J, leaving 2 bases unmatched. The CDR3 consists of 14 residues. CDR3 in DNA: TGTGCCAGCTCACCGGGAGGGAGCTCCTACGAGCAGTACTTC. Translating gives CASSPGGSSYEQYF.

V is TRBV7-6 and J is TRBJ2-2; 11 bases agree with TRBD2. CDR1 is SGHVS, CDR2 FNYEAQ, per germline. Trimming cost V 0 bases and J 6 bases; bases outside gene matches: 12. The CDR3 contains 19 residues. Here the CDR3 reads CASSLALAGGSYGAGELFF. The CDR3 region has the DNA TGTGCCAGCAGCTTAGCGCTAGCGGGAGGCTCCTACGGGGCCGGGGAGCTGTTTTTT. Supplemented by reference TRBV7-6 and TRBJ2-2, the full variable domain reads GAGVSQSPRYKVTKRGQDVALRCDPISGHVSLYWYRQALGQGPEFLTYFNYEAQQDKSGLPNDRFSAERPEGSISTLTIQRTEQRDSAMYRCASSLALAGGSYGAGELFFGEGSRLTVL.

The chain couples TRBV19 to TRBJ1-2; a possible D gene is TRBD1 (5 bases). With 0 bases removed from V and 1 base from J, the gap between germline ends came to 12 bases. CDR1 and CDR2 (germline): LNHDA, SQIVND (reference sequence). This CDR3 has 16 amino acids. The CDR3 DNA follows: TGTGCCAGTAGTATAGATGGGGCAGAATATAACTATGGCTACACCTTC. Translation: CASSIDGAEYNYGYTF.

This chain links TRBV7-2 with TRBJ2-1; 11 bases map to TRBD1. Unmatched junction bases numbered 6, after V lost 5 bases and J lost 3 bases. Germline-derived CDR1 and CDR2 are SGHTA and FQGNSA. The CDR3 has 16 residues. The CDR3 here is CASSLTDRGLYNEQFF. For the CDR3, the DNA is TGTGCCAGCAGCCTAACGGACAGGGGGCTCTACAATGAGCAGTTCTTC.

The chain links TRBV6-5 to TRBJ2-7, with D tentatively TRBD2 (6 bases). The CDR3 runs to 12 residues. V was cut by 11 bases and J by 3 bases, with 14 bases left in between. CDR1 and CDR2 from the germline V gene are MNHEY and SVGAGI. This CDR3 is CAALGGNYEQYF. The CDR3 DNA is TGTGCCGCCTTGGGGGGTAACTACGAGCAGTACTTC.

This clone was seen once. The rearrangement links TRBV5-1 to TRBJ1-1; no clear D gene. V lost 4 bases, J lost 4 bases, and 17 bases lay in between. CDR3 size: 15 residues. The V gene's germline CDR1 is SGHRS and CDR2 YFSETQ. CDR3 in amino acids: CASSLLPRVSTEAFF. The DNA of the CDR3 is TGCGCCAGCAGCCTGTTACCGAGGGTGAGCACTGAAGCTTTCTTT.

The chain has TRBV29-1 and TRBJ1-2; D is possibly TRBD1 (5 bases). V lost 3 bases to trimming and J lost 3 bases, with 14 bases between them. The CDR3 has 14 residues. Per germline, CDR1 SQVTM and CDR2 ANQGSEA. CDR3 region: CSVEEGTSYYGYTF. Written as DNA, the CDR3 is TGCAGCGTTGAGGAGGGGACGTCTTACTATGGCTACACCTTC. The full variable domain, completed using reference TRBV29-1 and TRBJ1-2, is SAVISQKPSRDICQRGTSLTIQCQVDSQVTMMFWYRQQPGQSLTLIATANQGSEATYESGFVIDKFPISRPNLTFSTLTVSNMSPEDSSIYLCSVEEGTSYYGYTFGSGTRLTVV.

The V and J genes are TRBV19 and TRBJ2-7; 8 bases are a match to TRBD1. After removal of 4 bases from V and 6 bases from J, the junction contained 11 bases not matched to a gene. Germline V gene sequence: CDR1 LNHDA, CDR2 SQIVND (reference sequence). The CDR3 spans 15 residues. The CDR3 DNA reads TGTGCCAGTAGTACTCGGACAGGGTTACATCCCGAGCAGTACTTC. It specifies CASSTRTGLHPEQYF.

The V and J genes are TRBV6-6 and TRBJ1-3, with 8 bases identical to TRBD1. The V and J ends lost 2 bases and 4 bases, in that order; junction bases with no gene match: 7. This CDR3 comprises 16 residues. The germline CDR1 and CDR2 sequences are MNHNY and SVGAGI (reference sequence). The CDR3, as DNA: TGTGCCAGCAGTTACCCGCAGGGGGCATACGGAAACACCATATATTTT. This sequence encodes CASSYPQGAYGNTIYF.

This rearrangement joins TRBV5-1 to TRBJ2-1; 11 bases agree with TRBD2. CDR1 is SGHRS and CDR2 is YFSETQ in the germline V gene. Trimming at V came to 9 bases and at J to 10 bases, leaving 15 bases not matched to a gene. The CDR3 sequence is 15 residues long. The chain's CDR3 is CATSQTTSGTGEQFF. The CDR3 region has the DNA TGCGCCACTTCTCAGACGACTAGCGGGACGGGGGAGCAGTTCTTC.

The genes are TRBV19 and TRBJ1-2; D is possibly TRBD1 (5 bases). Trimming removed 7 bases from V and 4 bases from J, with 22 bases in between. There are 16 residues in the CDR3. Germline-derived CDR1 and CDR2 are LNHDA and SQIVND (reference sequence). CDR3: CASTAPGGYRFYGYTF. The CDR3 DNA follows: TGTGCCAGTACCGCCCCCGGGGGATACAGATTCTATGGCTACACCTTC.

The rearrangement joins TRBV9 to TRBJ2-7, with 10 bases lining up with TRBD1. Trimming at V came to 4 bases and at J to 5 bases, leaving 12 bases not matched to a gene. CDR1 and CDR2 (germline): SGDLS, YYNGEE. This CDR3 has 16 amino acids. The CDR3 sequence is CASSPRGDRGSHEQYF. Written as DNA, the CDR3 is TGTGCCAGCAGCCCCCGGGGGGACAGGGGATCTCACGAGCAGTACTTC.

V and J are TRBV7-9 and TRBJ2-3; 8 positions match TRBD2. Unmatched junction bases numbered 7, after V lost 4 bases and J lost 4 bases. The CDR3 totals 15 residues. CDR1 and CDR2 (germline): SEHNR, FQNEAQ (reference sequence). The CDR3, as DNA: TGTGCCAGCAGCTCTGGACTAGCCGAGTCAGATACGCAGTATTTT. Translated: CASSSGLAESDTQYF.

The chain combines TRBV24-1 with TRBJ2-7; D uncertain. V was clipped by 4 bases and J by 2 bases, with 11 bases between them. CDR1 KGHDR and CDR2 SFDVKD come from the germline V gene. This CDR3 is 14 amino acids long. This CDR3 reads CATSEARVPYEQYF. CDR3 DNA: TGTGCCACCAGTGAAGCCCGGGTTCCCTACGAGCAGTACTTC.

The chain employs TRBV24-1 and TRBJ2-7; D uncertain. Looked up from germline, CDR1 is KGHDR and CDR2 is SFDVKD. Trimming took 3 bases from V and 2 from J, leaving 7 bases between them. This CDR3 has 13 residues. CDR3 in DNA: TGTGCCACCAGTGATATTTCCACCTACGAGCAGTACTTC. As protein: CATSDISTYEQYF.

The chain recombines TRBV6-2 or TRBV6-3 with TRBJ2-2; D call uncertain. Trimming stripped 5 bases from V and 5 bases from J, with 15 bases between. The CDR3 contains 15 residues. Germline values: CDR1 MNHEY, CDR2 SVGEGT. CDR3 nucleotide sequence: TGTGCCAGCAGTCCGACCACAGCCGTAACCGGGGAGCTGTTTTTT. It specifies CASSPTTAVTGELFF.

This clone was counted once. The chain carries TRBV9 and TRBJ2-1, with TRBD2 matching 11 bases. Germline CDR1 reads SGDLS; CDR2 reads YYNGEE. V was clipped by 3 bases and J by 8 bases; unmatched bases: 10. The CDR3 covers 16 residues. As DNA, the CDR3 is TGTGCCAGCAGCGCCAGGTTAGCGGGAGGGCTGGATGAGCAGTTCTTC. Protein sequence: CASSARLAGGLDEQFF. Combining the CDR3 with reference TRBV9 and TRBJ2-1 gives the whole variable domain DSGVTQTPKHLITATGQRVTLRCSPRSGDLSVYWYQQSLDQGLQFLIQYYNGEERAKGNILERFSAQQFPDLHSELNLSSLELGDSALYFCASSARLAGGLDEQFFGPGTRLTVL.

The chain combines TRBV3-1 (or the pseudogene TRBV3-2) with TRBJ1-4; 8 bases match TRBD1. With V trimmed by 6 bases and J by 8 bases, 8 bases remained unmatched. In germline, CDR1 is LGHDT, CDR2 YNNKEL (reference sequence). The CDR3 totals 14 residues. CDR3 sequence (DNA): TGTGCCAGCAGTTACGGGACAGGAGGGGAAAAACTGTTTTTT. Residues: CASSYGTGGEKLFF.

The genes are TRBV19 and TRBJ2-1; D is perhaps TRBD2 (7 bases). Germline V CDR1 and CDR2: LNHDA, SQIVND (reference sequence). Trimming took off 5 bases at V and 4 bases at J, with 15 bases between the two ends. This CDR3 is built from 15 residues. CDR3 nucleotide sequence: TGTGCCAGTAGTGCCCGGGGGGCTATGTACAATGAGCAGTTCTTC. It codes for CASSARGAMYNEQFF.

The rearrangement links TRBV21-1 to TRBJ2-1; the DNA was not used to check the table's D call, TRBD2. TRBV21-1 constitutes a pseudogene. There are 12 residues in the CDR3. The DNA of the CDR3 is TGTGCCAGCAGCAAGAGCGGGAGCTTACCGTTCTTC. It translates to CASSKSGSLPFF.

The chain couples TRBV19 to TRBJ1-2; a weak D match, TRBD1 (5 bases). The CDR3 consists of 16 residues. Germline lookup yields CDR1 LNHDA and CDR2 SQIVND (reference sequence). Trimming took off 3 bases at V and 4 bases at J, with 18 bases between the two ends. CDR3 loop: CASSIDSYGAFYGYTF. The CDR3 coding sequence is TGTGCCAGTAGTATTGACAGTTACGGCGCGTTCTATGGCTACACCTTC. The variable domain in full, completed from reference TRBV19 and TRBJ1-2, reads DGGITQSPKYLFRKEGQNVTLSCEQNLNHDAMYWYRQDPGQGLRLIYYSQIVNDFQKGDIAEGYSVSREKKESFPLTVTSAQKNPTAFYLCASSIDSYGAFYGYTFGSGTRLTVV.

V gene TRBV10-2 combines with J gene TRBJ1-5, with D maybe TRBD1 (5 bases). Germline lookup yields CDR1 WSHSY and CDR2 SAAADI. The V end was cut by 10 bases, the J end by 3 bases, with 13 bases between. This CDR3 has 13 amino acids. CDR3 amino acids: CATTQGNNQPQHF. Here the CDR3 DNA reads TGCGCCACAACGCAGGGTAACAATCAGCCCCAGCATTTT.

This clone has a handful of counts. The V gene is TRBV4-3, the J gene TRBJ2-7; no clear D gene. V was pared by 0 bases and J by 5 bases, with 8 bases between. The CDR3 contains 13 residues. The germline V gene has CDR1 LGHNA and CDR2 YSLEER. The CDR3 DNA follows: TGCGCCAGCAGCCAAGATTTCACACACGAGCAGTACTTC. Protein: CASSQDFTHEQYF.

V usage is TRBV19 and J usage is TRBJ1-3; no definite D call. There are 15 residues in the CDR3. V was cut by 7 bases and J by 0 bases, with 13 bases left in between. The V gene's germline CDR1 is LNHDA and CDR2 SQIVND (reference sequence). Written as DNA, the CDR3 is TGTGCCAGTACTGTCCGCAGGCACTCTGGAAACACCATATATTTT. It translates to CASTVRRHSGNTIYF.

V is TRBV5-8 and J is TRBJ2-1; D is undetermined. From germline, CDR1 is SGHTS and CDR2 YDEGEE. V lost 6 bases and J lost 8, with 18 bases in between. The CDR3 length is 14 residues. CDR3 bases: TGTGCCAGCAACCCCCCGGAGAAACTATATGAGCAGTTCTTC. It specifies CASNPPEKLYEQFF.